This TCR beta chain was sequenced in a study of shared clonotypes between healthy human individuals. Study-level background: In total, the donors were two women and a few men aged 18 to 49. Study-level results: A small donor pool kept down the genetic and exposure-history diversity that was represented.

About this clone itself: What it binds is unknown.

Healthy HIV-negative adults with no recent acute infections or vaccinations were recruited as donors. Using ten immunoSEQ deep assay plates, investigators sequenced unsorted PBMC DNA. The assay was immunoSEQ multiplex PCR, and TCRdb's table has in-frame clones only and misses some. The sample has roughly 500,000 clones, 70% to 80% seen once. The trim removed 0 bases at V and 9 bases at J, leaving 22 bases unmatched. Per germline, CDR1 KGHSH and CDR2 LQKENI. The CDR3 is 20 amino acids. V usage is TRBV18 and J usage is TRBJ2-4; 8 bases line up with TRBD2. The clonotype comes from a woman in her thirties or forties in good health. Some clones in this sample may be carry-over from other donors' samples. Material for sequencing was PBMCs. The CDR3 coding sequence is TGTGCCAGCTCACCACCGGACCCGGGTCTAGCGGGCGACTGGGGGAGCATTCAGTACTTC. This codes for CASSPPDPGLAGDWGSIQYF.